A single sample is the source of the 27 T cell receptor beta chains below, sequenced in a study of blood T cell repertoires in COVID-19. Measured with immunoSEQ multiplex PCR; TCRdb has only the in-frame clones, and not every one. Here the sample spans some 54,000 clones, more than 90% being singletons. The specimen was peripheral blood. Receptors were obtained from a man between 60 and 70 years old with acute or convalescent COVID-19.

The rearrangement joins TRBV5-4 to TRBJ2-2; tentatively, D is TRBD2 (6 bases). The V and J ends lost 1 base and 5 bases respectively, with 12 bases between them. This CDR3 spans 15 amino acids. Germline values: CDR1 SGHNT, CDR2 YYREEE (reference sequence). This CDR3 reads CASSLPGTLTGELFF. CDR3 coding DNA: TGTGCCAGCAGCTTGCCCGGGACTCTAACCGGGGAGCTGTTTTTT.

The chain employs TRBV9 and TRBJ2-3; 10 bases match TRBD2. The germline gives CDR1 SGDLS, CDR2 YYNGEE. Unmatched junction bases numbered 3, after V lost 2 bases and J lost 6 bases. This CDR3 is built from 14 residues. The CDR3 protein is CASSVLAGADTQYF. The CDR3 DNA reads as TGTGCCAGCAGCGTCCTAGCGGGAGCGGATACGCAGTATTTT.

This rearrangement joins TRBV3-1 (or the pseudogene TRBV3-2) to TRBJ1-2, with D possibly matching TRBD1 (5 bases). Germline V gene data show CDR1 as LGHDT and CDR2 as YNNKEL (reference sequence). The CDR3 consists of 13 residues. V lost 0 bases and J lost 8, with 10 bases in between. The CDR3, as DNA: TGTGCCAGCAGCCAAGATGGGGGGGGAGGCTACACCTTC. This encodes CASSQDGGGGYTF.

The chain joins TRBV4-3 to TRBJ1-4; TRBD1 matches at 10 bases. Losses at the gene ends were 3 bases for V and 10 bases for J; bases not matched to a gene: 20. CDR1 is LGHNA, CDR2 YSLEER, per germline. This CDR3 is 19 amino acids long. The CDR3 bases are TGCGCCAGCAGCCAGGCCGTCCGGGACAGGGGTTTTTCTATGGGAAAACTGTTTTTT. It specifies CASSQAVRDRGFSMGKLFF.

The chain has TRBV19 and TRBJ2-3; D gene unclear. Between the trimmed V and J ends, which lost 3 bases and 6 bases, there was a span of 10 bases. Germline loops: CDR1 LNHDA, CDR2 SQIVND (reference sequence). The CDR3 length is 13 residues. The CDR3 sequence: CASSISVADTQYF. The CDR3 bases are TGTGCCAGTAGTATTTCAGTCGCTGATACGCAGTATTTT. Complete variable domain (other parts from reference TRBV19 and TRBJ2-3): DGGITQSPKYLFRKEGQNVTLSCEQNLNHDAMYWYRQDPGQGLRLIYYSQIVNDFQKGDIAEGYSVSREKKESFPLTVTSAQKNPTAFYLCASSISVADTQYFGPGTRLTVL.

The gene calls are TRBV6-1 and TRBJ1-4, with unresolved D. Trimming pared 0 bases from V and 5 bases from J, leaving 10 bases between. This CDR3 region has 15 residues. Looked up from germline, CDR1 is MNHNS and CDR2 is SASEGT. The CDR3 loop reads CASSEAGGLNEKLFF. CDR3 bases: TGTGCCAGCAGTGAAGCAGGAGGGCTGAATGAAAAACTGTTTTTT.

In this sample, this clone turned up once. The chain has TRBV7-9 and TRBJ1-1, with D tentatively TRBD1 (5 bases). The CDR3 contains 12 residues. The V end was cut by 1 base, the J end by 11 bases, with 11 bases between. Looked up from germline, CDR1 is SEHNR and CDR2 is FQNEAQ (reference sequence). The CDR3 spells CASSLGGWVAFF. The CDR3 bases are TGTGCCAGCAGCTTAGGGGGCTGGGTCGCTTTCTTT.

The V and J genes are TRBV6-1 and TRBJ1-2; no reliable D call. The CDR3 contains 13 residues. The V gene's germline CDR1 is MNHNS and CDR2 SASEGT. V gave up 2 bases and J gave up 7 bases, with 11 bases separating them. The DNA for the CDR3 is TGTGCCAGCAGTGAATCAAACGCTATTGGCTACACCTTC. It encodes CASSESNAIGYTF.

This clone was detected only once. The chain has TRBV6-2 or TRBV6-3 and TRBJ2-3; 14 bases fit TRBD2. CDR3 size: 19 residues. V lost 2 bases, J lost 3 bases, and 10 bases stayed unmatched. The germline V gene has CDR1 MNHEY and CDR2 SVGEGT. The CDR3 loop is CASSYLWTSGRPGTDTQYF. In nucleotides, the CDR3 is TGTGCCAGCAGTTACCTCTGGACTAGCGGGAGGCCGGGGACAGATACGCAGTATTTT.

The V call is TRBV7-2, the J call TRBJ2-3; 12 nucleotides match TRBD2. J lost 1 base, V lost 5 bases, and 4 bases had no gene match. This CDR3 contains 16 residues. Germline CDR1 is SGHTA and CDR2 is FQGNSA. CDR3 sequence reads: CASSDRLAGGTDTQYF. Here the CDR3 DNA reads TGTGCCAGCAGCGATCGACTAGCGGGAGGCACAGATACGCAGTATTTT.

The V call is TRBV19, the J call TRBJ2-3, with D perhaps TRBD1 (6 bases). This CDR3 has 13 residues. Trimming removed 4 bases from V and 1 base from J, with 6 bases in between. From germline, CDR1 is LNHDA and CDR2 SQIVND (reference sequence). CDR3 coding DNA: TGTGCCAGTAGTACAGGGGGCACAGATACGCAGTATTTT. It is translated as CASSTGGTDTQYF.

The chain carries TRBV27 and TRBJ1-3; the match to TRBD1 covers 7 bases. The V segment lost 5 bases and the J segment 1 base; nucleotides outside the gene matches: 8. This CDR3 has 16 residues. Germline V gives CDR1 MNHEY, CDR2 SMNVEV (reference sequence). The CDR3 protein is CASSTSRTGSGNTIYF. In DNA, the CDR3 is TGTGCCAGCAGTACTTCTCGGACAGGTTCTGGAAACACCATATATTTT.

This clone was observed a single time. V usage is TRBV15 and J usage is TRBJ1-5; 9 nucleotides agree with TRBD1. With 4 bases clipped from V and 2 bases from J, the junction kept 9 bases outside the gene matches. Germline assignment: CDR1 LNHNV and CDR2 YYDKDF (reference sequence). This CDR3 region has 17 residues. The chain's CDR3 is CATSKEAGQGGNQPQHF. The CDR3 bases are TGTGCCACCAGCAAAGAAGCGGGACAGGGAGGCAATCAGCCCCAGCATTTT.

V gene TRBV28 combines with J gene TRBJ2-5, with TRBD2 matching over 7 bases. V lost 7 bases and J lost 1; bases outside the gene matches: 6. Looked up from germline, CDR1 is MDHEN and CDR2 is SYDVKM. CDR3 length: 14 residues. This CDR3 is CASIVAGVQETQYF. CDR3 nucleotides: TGTGCCAGCATTGTGGCGGGAGTCCAAGAGACCCAGTACTTC.

J is TRBJ1-1 and V is TRBV29-1; 7 bases align to TRBD1. Germline V lookup: CDR1 SQVTM, CDR2 ANQGSEA. The CDR3 is 11 residues long. V lost 6 bases and J lost 5; bases outside the gene matches: 3. The CDR3 bases are TGCAGCGTCTACAGGGGAACTGAAGCTTTCTTT. Residues: CSVYRGTEAFF.

This chain uses TRBV28 with TRBJ1-3; D possibly corresponds to TRBD1 (5 bases). The germline V gene encodes CDR1 MDHEN and CDR2 SYDVKM. This CDR3 region has 17 residues. The germline V and J ends were trimmed by 3 bases and 0 bases, with 15 bases remaining between them. Written as DNA, the CDR3 is TGTGCCAGCAGTTTTCGGGTTCGGGGGGACTCTGGAAACACCATATATTTT. Its protein is CASSFRVRGDSGNTIYF.

The rearrangement links TRBV6-5 to TRBJ1-4; D gene unclear. The germline gives CDR1 MNHEY, CDR2 SVGAGI. CDR3 size: 16 residues. V shed 0 bases and J shed 8 bases, with 16 bases lying between them. The CDR3 DNA reads TGTGCCAGCAGTTACTCGCGCTCCCTAAGTCGGGAAAAACTGTTTTTT. As protein: CASSYSRSLSREKLFF.

The chain is built from TRBV4-1 and TRBJ2-5; 10 bases align to TRBD1. CDR1 is MGHRA, CDR2 YSYEKL, per germline. With 1 base clipped from V and 1 base from J, the junction kept 3 bases outside the gene matches. The CDR3 sequence is 16 residues long. For the CDR3, the DNA is TGCGCCAGCAGCCAAGTGGGACAGGGGCCCCAAGAGACCCAGTACTTC. Amino acid sequence: CASSQVGQGPQETQYF.

This clone was seen a handful of times. V is TRBV7-2 and J is TRBJ1-2, with a weak D call TRBD1 (5 bases). From germline, CDR1 is SGHTA and CDR2 FQGNSA. V dropped 5 bases and J dropped 5 bases, with 12 bases sitting between them. CDR3 size: 13 residues. The CDR3 DNA reads as TGTGCCAGCAGCCGCAGCAGGGCGTATGGCTACACCTTC. It translates to CASSRSRAYGYTF.

This rearrangement joins TRBV29-1 to TRBJ1-2, with D unclear. The V and J ends lost 0 bases and 4 bases respectively, with 12 bases between them. The CDR3 has 14 residues. Germline V gene lookup returns CDR1 SQVTM and CDR2 ANQGSEA. The CDR3 loop reads CSVEDGGGPYGYTF. The CDR3 DNA sequence: TGCAGCGTTGAAGATGGAGGCGGTCCCTATGGCTACACCTTC.

This chain links TRBV4-3 with TRBJ1-1; D is unclear. V shed 0 bases and J shed 6 bases, with 11 bases lying between them. The CDR3 covers 14 residues. Germline V gene data show CDR1 as LGHNA and CDR2 as YSLEER. In DNA form, the CDR3 reads TGCGCCAGCAGCCAAGAGAGGATAGTCCCTGAAGCTTTCTTT. Amino acid sequence: CASSQERIVPEAFF.

This sequence joins TRBV5-1 and TRBJ2-7; the match to TRBD1 covers 8 bases. Germline V gives CDR1 SGHRS, CDR2 YFSETQ. V was clipped by 7 bases and J by 1 base; unmatched bases: 4. The length of the CDR3 is 13 residues. The CDR3 here is CASGTGPSYEQYF. In DNA, the CDR3 is TGCGCCAGCGGGACAGGACCTTCCTACGAGCAGTACTTC.

The J gene is TRBJ2-3, the V gene TRBV5-4; 7 nucleotides match TRBD2. Germline V CDR1 and CDR2: SGHNT, YYREEE (reference sequence). With V trimmed by 0 bases and J by 3 bases, 13 bases remained unmatched. The CDR3 sequence is 18 residues long. CDR3 bases: TGTGCCAGCAGCTTGGACCCCGGGGCTAGCGGAGGGACAGATACGCAGTATTTT. Encoded protein: CASSLDPGASGGTDTQYF.

The table lists this clone with a count of one. This chain joins TRBV5-5 and TRBJ2-7; tentative D call: TRBD1 (6 bases). CDR3 size: 16 residues. Trimming pared 1 base from V and 0 bases from J, leaving 14 bases between. Germline V gives CDR1 SGHKS, CDR2 YYEKEE (reference sequence). CDR3 amino acids: CASSLLTGPASYEQYF. DNA of the CDR3: TGTGCCAGCAGCTTGCTCACAGGGCCGGCCTCCTACGAGCAGTACTTC. The full variable domain, in which reference TRBV5-5 and TRBJ2-7 provide the parts outside the CDR3, is DAGVTQSPTHLIKTRGQQVTLRCSPISGHKSVSWYQQVLGQGPQFIFQYYEKEERGRGNFPDRFSARQFPNYSSELNVNALLLGDSALYLCASSLLTGPASYEQYFGPGTRLTVT.

This rearrangement joins TRBV2 to TRBJ2-6; possible D gene TRBD2, 6 bases. Trimming pared 2 bases from V and 4 bases from J, leaving 12 bases between. Germline CDR1 is SNHLY and CDR2 is FYNNEI. The CDR3 sequence is 16 residues long. The CDR3 nucleotides read TGTGCCAGCAGTGAAACGCGGGGCGCCGGGGCCAACGTCCTGACTTTC. Its protein is CASSETRGAGANVLTF.

This clone was recorded only once. V and J are TRBV10-3 and TRBJ2-1; 9 bases are a match to TRBD2. The V and J ends lost 4 bases and 12 bases, in that order; junction bases with no gene match: 7. The CDR3 length is 13 residues. CDR1 is ENHRY, CDR2 SYGVKD, per germline. As DNA, the CDR3 is TGTGCCATCAGTGCAGCGGGAGGACCCCCGCAGTTCTTC. Residues: CAISAAGGPPQFF.

The chain has TRBV11-3 and TRBJ2-3; 10 bases fit TRBD1. Trimming cost V 4 bases and J 4 bases; bases outside gene matches: 2. Looked up from germline, CDR1 is SGHNT and CDR2 is YENEEA. The CDR3 runs to 14 residues. The CDR3 loop reads CASSSGTGADTQYF. CDR3 DNA: TGTGCCAGCAGCTCCGGGACAGGGGCAGATACGCAGTATTTT.